These 5 T cell receptor beta chains were all obtained from the same sample, sequenced in a study of T cells in women clearing cervical HPV infection. Produced via immunoSEQ multiplex PCR; TCRdb's table is partial and in-frame only. The sample table includes about 25,000 clones. The sequenced material came from blood buffy coat. The receptors here all came from a woman between 18 and 75 years old with a cervical HPV16 infection that either progressed to CIN3+ or cleared (not recorded which).

A note on this clone: From the germline J gene comes the end of the CDR3, since the read stops 3 residues before it. The chain combines TRBV30 with TRBJ2-5; 15 bases align to TRBD2. The CDR3 runs 16 residues. Germline V CDR1 and CDR2: GTSNPN, SVGIG (reference sequence). The V and J ends lost 4 bases and 5 bases, in that order; junction bases with no gene match: 8. CDR3 loop: CAWNNAGLAGGETQYF. The CDR3 bases that were read are TGTGCCTGGAACAACGCGGGACTAGCGGGAGGTGAGACC.

As regards this clone: Read data end 3 residues before the CDR3 end; the end is taken from the germline J gene. V gene TRBV12-3 or TRBV12-4 combines with J gene TRBJ2-7; D not certain. This CDR3 region has 12 residues. Deletions cut 4 bases from V and 6 bases from J, with 10 bases between. The sequenced CDR3 bases are TGTGCCAGCAGTTCCTTAGCCGCCGAG. It specifies CASSSLAAE. From start to end, the CDR3 is CASSSLAAEQYF.

Note on this clone: The read finishes 3 residues shy of the CDR3 end, and the germline J gene is used to complete it. J is TRBJ2-5 and V is TRBV2; tentatively, D is TRBD2 (6 bases). V dropped 7 bases and J dropped 2 bases, with 11 bases sitting between them. Germline assignment: CDR1 SNHLY and CDR2 FYNNEI. The CDR3 contains 13 residues. The CDR3 spells CASTSGRQETQYF. The CDR3 DNA, read in part, is TGTGCCAGCACCAGCGGGCGACAAGAGACC.

Regarding this clone: From the germline J gene comes the end of the CDR3, since the read stops 3 residues before it. Other DNA variants within this sample encode the same CDR3. The chain recombines TRBV5-1 with TRBJ2-1; 12 nucleotides line up with TRBD2. Trimming at V came to 1 base and at J to 9 bases, leaving 8 bases not matched to a gene. This CDR3 has 16 residues. Germline V gene data show CDR1 as SGHRS and CDR2 as YFSETQ. The covered CDR3 bases are TGCGCCAGCAGCTTGTTACTAGCGGGGGGACCGGGTGAG. Translated, it gives CASSLLLAGGPGE. In full, the CDR3 is CASSLLLAGGPGEQFF.

With regard to this clone: Sequencing ends 3 residues short of the CDR3 end; the germline J gene provides the rest. V usage is TRBV30 and J usage is TRBJ2-1, with 11 positions matching TRBD2. J gave up 7 bases and V 3 bases, and 11 bases lay outside the gene matches. In germline, CDR1 is GTSNPN, CDR2 SVGIG (reference sequence). The CDR3 has 16 amino acids. The CDR3: CAWRLINIAGGNEQFF. CDR3 DNA, as far as it was read: TGTGCCTGGAGACTCATAAATATAGCGGGAGGGAATGAG.